This T cell receptor beta chain was sequenced during a study of vaccination and CD4 T cells after COVID-19. Noted treatment: roughly 10-day PBMC culture with coronavirus spike peptide pools or control peptides (ViraFEST assay). From the unexposed donor, CD4+ T cells were collected ahead of the COVID-19 pandemic (2011-2018). This clonotype was detected a few times. The antigen remains undetermined. Cultured CD4+ T cells had their DNA profiled by the Oncomine TCR Beta short-read assay. TCRdb re-called the PCR reads through MiXCR, storing one row per CDR3 protein. The data show about 9,600 distinct CDR3 sequences, about 50% seen once. V gave up 10 bases and J gave up 6 bases, with 28 bases separating them. CDR3 length: 17 amino acids. Germline V gene sequence: CDR1 MNHNS, CDR2 SASEGT.

The clonotype comes from a human donor in good health. Sequencing input: CD4+ T cells from blood, cultured in vitro. This sequence joins TRBV6-1 and TRBJ1-5; a weak D match, TRBD1 (5 bases). This chain's CDR3 is CATKYHKTGPGGQPQHF. CDR3 DNA sequence: TGTGCCACCAAGTACCATAAAACAGGCCCTGGAGGTCAGCCCCAGCATTTT.